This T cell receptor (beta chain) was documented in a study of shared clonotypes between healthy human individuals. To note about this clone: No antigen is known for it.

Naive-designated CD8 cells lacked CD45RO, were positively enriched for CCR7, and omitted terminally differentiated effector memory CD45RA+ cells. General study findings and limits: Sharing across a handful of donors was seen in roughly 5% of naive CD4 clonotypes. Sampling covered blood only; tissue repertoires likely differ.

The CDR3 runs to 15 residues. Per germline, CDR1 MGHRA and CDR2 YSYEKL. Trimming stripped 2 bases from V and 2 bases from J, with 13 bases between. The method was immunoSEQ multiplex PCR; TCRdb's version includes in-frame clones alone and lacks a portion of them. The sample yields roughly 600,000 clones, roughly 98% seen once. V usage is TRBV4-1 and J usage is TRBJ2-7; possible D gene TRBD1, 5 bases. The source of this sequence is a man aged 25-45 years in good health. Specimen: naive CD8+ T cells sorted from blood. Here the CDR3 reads CASSQTGSGAYEQYF. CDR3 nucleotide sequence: TGCGCCAGCAGCCAAACAGGCAGTGGGGCCTACGAGCAGTACTTC.